The subject of this entry is one TCR beta chain. The data belong to a study of preoperative IRX-2 immunotherapy in early breast cancer. Sequenced by immunoSEQ multiplex PCR; TCRdb stores in-frame clones only, minus some. This sample has roughly 93,000 clones, with roughly 89% found just once. This CDR3 is built from 16 residues. CDR1 is SGHNT, CDR2 YENEEA, per germline. V lost 3 bases to trimming and J lost 8 bases, with 19 bases between them. Treatment: preoperative locoregional IRX-2 cytokine immunotherapy. This TCR derives from a human donor with breast cancer. This material consisted of tumor tissue, taken after IRX-2 immunotherapy. The chain employs TRBV11-3 and TRBJ1-4, with D perhaps matching TRBD1 (6 bases). The CDR3 protein is CASSLVGSQGAEKLFF. CDR3 DNA: TGTGCCAGCAGCTTGGTAGGGTCACAGGGTGCAGAAAAACTGTTTTTT.